These 17 T cell receptor beta chains were sequenced from one sample in a study of HIV-infected patients and healthy controls. The repertoire came from unfractionated whole blood and reflected all unsorted peripheral T cells. Reverse transcription used roughly 480 ng RNA and constant-region primers for alpha and beta. Using multiplexing indices, alpha and beta chain libraries were generated apart by chain-specific third strand synthesis. TCRdb itself ran the 5' RACE reads through MiXCR, one entry per CDR3 protein. Here the sample spans 13,000 or so distinct CDR3 sequences, about a tenth being singletons. Sequenced input: blood. The receptors were gathered from an adult in good health.

This clonotype occurred many times. This rearrangement joins TRBV24-1 to TRBJ2-3; D possibly matches TRBD1 or TRBD2 (5 bases each). The germline V gene has CDR1 KGHDR and CDR2 SFDVKD. This CDR3 contains 11 residues. Trimming removed 10 bases from V and 3 bases from J, with 7 bases in between. The CDR3 DNA follows: TGTGCCACGGGGACGACAGATACGCAGTATTTT. It is translated as CATGTTDTQYF.

This clonotype has a count of ten or more. The CDR3 spells CASSYTTSGINNEQFF. The CDR3 nucleotides are TGTGCCAGCAGCTATACTACTAGCGGGATCAATAATGAGCAGTTCTTC. The chain combines TRBV6-6 with TRBJ2-1, with TRBD2 identical over 10 bases. V trimming: 6 bases; J trimming: 7 bases; junction bases outside the gene matches: 12. The length of the CDR3 is 16 residues. Germline V gene lookup returns CDR1 MNHNY and CDR2 SVGAGI (reference sequence).

This clonotype was detected ten times or more. The CDR3 spells CASSFSGTSTFF. DNA of the CDR3: TGTGCCAGCAGCTTTTCCGGGACGTCAACTTTCTTT. The rearrangement links TRBV25-1 to TRBJ1-1; TRBD1 might be the D (5 bases). Germline V lookup: CDR1 MGHDK, CDR2 SYGVNS. CDR3 length: 12 residues. Trimming stripped 6 bases from V and 12 bases from J, with 17 bases between.

The rearrangement joins TRBV6-2 or TRBV6-3 to TRBJ1-1; no definite D call. With 2 bases removed from V and 2 bases from J, the gap between germline ends came to 6 bases. Germline V gene data show CDR1 as MNHEY and CDR2 as SVGEGT. The CDR3 consists of 13 residues. The CDR3 sequence: CASSYGINTEAFF. CDR3 nucleotides: TGTGCCAGCAGTTACGGGATAAACACTGAAGCTTTCTTT.

This clonotype is medium-sized (0.01 to 0.1%). V is TRBV28 and J is TRBJ2-1; possibly TRBD2 for D (6 bases). Trimming stripped 8 bases from V and 4 bases from J, with 18 bases between. The CDR3 contains 15 residues. The germline CDR1 and CDR2 sequences are MDHEN and SYDVKM. CDR3 protein: CASHEAGTDYNEQFF. CDR3 nucleotide sequence: TGTGCCAGCCATGAAGCCGGGACTGATTACAATGAGCAGTTCTTC.

The table lists this clonotype with a few counts. The chain has TRBV7-2 and TRBJ1-2; D gene ambiguous. This CDR3 has 14 residues. Germline CDR1 is SGHTA and CDR2 is FQGNSA. V was cut by 1 base and J by 8 bases, with 14 bases left in between. CDR3 in amino acids: CASSLVGEVGGYTF. The CDR3 DNA follows: TGTGCCAGCAGCTTAGTGGGAGAGGTTGGAGGCTACACCTTC.

The sample holds a few counts of this clonotype. The chain has TRBV19 and TRBJ2-1; no clear D gene. Trimming pared 5 bases from V and 7 bases from J, leaving 12 bases between. This CDR3 region has 13 residues. Germline CDR1 LNHDA, CDR2 SQIVND (reference sequence). As DNA, the CDR3 is TGTGCCAGTAGTGATAGTAGCTCTAATGAGCAGTTCTTC. Its protein product is CASSDSSSNEQFF.

By frequency in the sample, this clonotype is medium-sized. The chain couples TRBV27 to TRBJ2-5; TRBD2 aligns across 9 bases. The CDR3 is 15 residues long. After removal of 4 bases from V and 4 bases from J, the junction contained 7 bases not matched to a gene. Germline values: CDR1 MNHEY, CDR2 SMNVEV (reference sequence). The CDR3 region has the DNA TGTGCCAGCAGTTGGGTAGCGGGAGAGGGAGAGACCCAGTACTTC. This gives the protein CASSWVAGEGETQYF.

This chain joins TRBV27 and TRBJ2-7; perhaps TRBD1 as D (6 bases). V was pared by 5 bases and J by 7 bases, with 18 bases between. The CDR3 totals 14 residues. Germline V gene data show CDR1 as MNHEY and CDR2 as SMNVEV (reference sequence). The CDR3 DNA sequence: TGTGCCAGCAGTGGACAGCGAGGCCCGGGTGAGCAGTACTTC. The encoded protein is CASSGQRGPGEQYF.

This clonotype occurred a few times. This sequence joins TRBV7-9 and TRBJ2-7, with D unresolved. Trimming shortened V by 1 base and J by 7 bases, and 8 bases separated the two germline ends. CDR1 is SEHNR and CDR2 is FQNEAQ in the germline V gene (reference sequence). The length of the CDR3 is 12 residues. CDR3 sequence (DNA): TGTGCCAGCAGCTTAGAATTGGGGGAGCAGTACTTC. Residues: CASSLELGEQYF.

This clonotype was seen at least ten times. The chain recombines TRBV27 with TRBJ1-1; D is uncertain. V lost 6 bases to trimming and J lost 1 base, with 9 bases between them. Per germline, CDR1 MNHEY and CDR2 SMNVEV (reference sequence). The CDR3 runs 13 residues. CDR3 sequence (DNA): TGTGCCAGCAGGGGCAGCCCGAACACTGAAGCTTTCTTT. This encodes CASRGSPNTEAFF.

In this sample, this clonotype turned up many times. V gene TRBV6-2 or TRBV6-3 combines with J gene TRBJ1-1; D gene ambiguous. V lost 6 bases, J lost 0 bases, and 14 bases lay in between. Germline V gene sequence: CDR1 MNHEY, CDR2 SVGEGT. The CDR3 loop spans 15 amino acids. CDR3 DNA sequence: TGTGCCAGCAGACACCCGGACCTGATGAACACTGAAGCTTTCTTT. Protein sequence: CASRHPDLMNTEAFF.

J is TRBJ2-1 and V is TRBV19, with 8 bases matching TRBD2. The CDR3 totals 14 residues. Trimming at V came to 6 bases and at J to 8 bases, leaving 9 bases not matched to a gene. Germline V CDR1 and CDR2: LNHDA, SQIVND (reference sequence). The CDR3 is CASSVTGGPHEQFF. CDR3 DNA sequence: TGTGCCAGTAGCGTAACGGGAGGGCCCCATGAGCAGTTCTTC.

There are a few counts of this clonotype. CDR3 DNA sequence: TGTGCCAGCAGCTCCGGCCTCTCAAGGACTGAAGCTTTCTTT. Translated, it gives CASSSGLSRTEAFF. This chain joins TRBV5-6 and TRBJ1-1; D call uncertain. The V gene lost 3 bases and the J gene lost 5 bases, with 14 bases spanning the gap. Germline lookup yields CDR1 SGHDT and CDR2 YYEEEE. The CDR3 has 14 residues. Combining the CDR3 with reference TRBV5-6 and TRBJ1-1 gives the whole variable domain DAGVTQSPTHLIKTRGQQVTLRCSPKSGHDTVSWYQQALGQGPQFIFQYYEEEERQRGNFPDRFSGHQFPNYSSELNVNALLLGDSALYLCASSSGLSRTEAFFGQGTRLTVV.

The chain recombines TRBV7-2 with TRBJ1-2, with D tentatively TRBD1 (5 bases). Trimming took 3 bases from V and 8 from J, leaving 16 bases between them. Germline CDR1 is SGHTA and CDR2 is FQGNSA. This CDR3 comprises 14 residues. DNA of the CDR3: TGTGCCAGCAGCTTGGGTCTGAGGGACTCGGGCTACACCTTC. This encodes CASSLGLRDSGYTF.

This clonotype turned up a few times. In nucleotides, the CDR3 is TGCAGTGCTAGAGATGCCGGGACTAGCGGGACAGATACGCAGTATTTT. The encoded protein is CSARDAGTSGTDTQYF. The chain links TRBV20-1 to TRBJ2-3, with 12 bases identical to TRBD2. Germline trimming cut 0 bases from V and 3 bases from J; bases unmatched to any gene: 4. The CDR3 extends over 16 amino acids. Germline CDR1 is DFQATT and CDR2 is SNEGSKA (reference sequence).

This chain uses TRBV27 with TRBJ1-1, with TRBD1 matching 9 bases. Looked up from germline, CDR1 is MNHEY and CDR2 is SMNVEV (reference sequence). This CDR3 has 16 amino acids. V was pared by 3 bases and J by 3 bases, with 8 bases of the junction left unmatched. CDR3: CASSFGTGFMDTEAFF. CDR3 DNA sequence: TGTGCCAGCAGTTTCGGGACAGGGTTTATGGACACTGAAGCTTTCTTT.